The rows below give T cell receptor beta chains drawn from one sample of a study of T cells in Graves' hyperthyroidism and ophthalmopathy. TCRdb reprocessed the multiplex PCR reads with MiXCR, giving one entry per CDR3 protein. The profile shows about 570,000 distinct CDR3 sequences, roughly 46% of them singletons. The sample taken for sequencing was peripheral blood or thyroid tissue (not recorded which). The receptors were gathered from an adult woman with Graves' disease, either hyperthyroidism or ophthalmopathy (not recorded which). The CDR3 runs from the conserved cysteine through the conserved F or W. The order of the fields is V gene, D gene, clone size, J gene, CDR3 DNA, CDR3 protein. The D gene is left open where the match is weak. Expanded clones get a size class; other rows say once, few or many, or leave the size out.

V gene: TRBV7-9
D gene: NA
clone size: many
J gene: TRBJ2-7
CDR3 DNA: TGTGCCAGCAGCTTTTTGGCCAGCGCCTATAACGAGCAGTACTTC
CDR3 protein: CASSFLASAYNEQYF

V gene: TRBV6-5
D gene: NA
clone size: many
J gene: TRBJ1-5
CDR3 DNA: TGTGCCAGCAGTTACGACAGGACTCAGCCCCAGCATTTT
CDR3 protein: CASSYDRTQPQHF

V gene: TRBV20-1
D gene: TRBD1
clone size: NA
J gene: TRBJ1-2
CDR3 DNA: TGCAGTGCTAGTGAAAGGACAGGGGCTGGCTACACCTTC
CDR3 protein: CSASERTGAGYTF

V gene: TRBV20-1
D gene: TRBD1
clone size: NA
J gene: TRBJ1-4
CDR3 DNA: TGCAGTGCCTTCGACAGGGGTGGCGAAAAACTGTTTTTT
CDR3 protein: CSAFDRGGEKLFF

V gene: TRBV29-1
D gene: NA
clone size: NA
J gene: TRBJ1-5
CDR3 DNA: TGCAGCGTTGAAGTCTACGGTGGGGGCAAGAGCAATCAGCCCCAGCATTTT
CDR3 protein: CSVEVYGGGKSNQPQHF

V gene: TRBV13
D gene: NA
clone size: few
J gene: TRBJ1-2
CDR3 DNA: TGTGCCAGCAGCTCACTCTCCAGGGGTTACTATGGCTACACCTTC
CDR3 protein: CASSSLSRGYYGYTF

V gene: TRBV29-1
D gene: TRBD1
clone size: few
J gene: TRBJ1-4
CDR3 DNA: TGCAGCGTGCGATGGACAGGGAATGAAAAACTGTTTTTT
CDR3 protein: CSVRWTGNEKLFF

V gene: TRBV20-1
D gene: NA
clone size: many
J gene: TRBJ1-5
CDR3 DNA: TGCAGTACAACCAAACCCCCCAATCAGCCCCAGCATTTT
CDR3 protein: CSTTKPPNQPQHF

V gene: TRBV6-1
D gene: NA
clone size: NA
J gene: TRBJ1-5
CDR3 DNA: TGTGCCAGCAGTGAACTAGCGGGAGAGCACAACGAGCATTTT
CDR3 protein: CASSELAGEHNEHF

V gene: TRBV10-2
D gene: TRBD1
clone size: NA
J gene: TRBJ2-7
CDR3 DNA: TGCGCCAGCAGTGAGTTTGACAGGGGGTCACCCTACGAGCAGTACTTC
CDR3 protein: CASSEFDRGSPYEQYF

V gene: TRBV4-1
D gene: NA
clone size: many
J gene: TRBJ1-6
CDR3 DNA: TGCGCCAGCAGCCAACCAGCGGGGGGAACGGGTTCACCCCTCCACTTT
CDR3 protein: CASSQPAGGTGSPLHF

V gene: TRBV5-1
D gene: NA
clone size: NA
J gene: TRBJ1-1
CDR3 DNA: TGCGCCAGCAGCCCCAATACGGGGACCACTGAAGCTTTCTTT
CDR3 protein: CASSPNTGTTEAFF

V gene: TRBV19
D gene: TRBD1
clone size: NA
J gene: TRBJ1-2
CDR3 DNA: TGTGCCTGGGAGGACAGGGGGCCGAGCTATGGCTACACCTTC
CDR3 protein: CAWEDRGPSYGYTF

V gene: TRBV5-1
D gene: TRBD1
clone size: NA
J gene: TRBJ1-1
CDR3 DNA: TGCGCCAGCAGCTTGTTTGGGACAGGGGGAGGGGCCACTGAAGCTTTCTTT
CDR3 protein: CASSLFGTGGGATEAFF

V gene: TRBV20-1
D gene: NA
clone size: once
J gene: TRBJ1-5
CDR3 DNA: TGCAGTGCCGCACACCGCAATCAGCCCCAGCATTTT
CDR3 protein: CSAAHRNQPQHF

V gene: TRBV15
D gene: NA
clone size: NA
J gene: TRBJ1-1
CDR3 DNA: TGTGCCACGGGGATAGGGGTTACCACTGAAGCTTTCTTT
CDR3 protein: CATGIGVTTEAFF

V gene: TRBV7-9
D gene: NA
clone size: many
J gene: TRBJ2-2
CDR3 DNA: TGTGCCAGCAGCGGGGACAAGGCCGGGGAGCTGTTTTTT
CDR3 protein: CASSGDKAGELFF

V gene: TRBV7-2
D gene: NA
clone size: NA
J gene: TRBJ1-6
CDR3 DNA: TGTGCCAGCAGCTTTTTTGATTCACCCCTCCACTTT
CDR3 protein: CASSFFDSPLHF

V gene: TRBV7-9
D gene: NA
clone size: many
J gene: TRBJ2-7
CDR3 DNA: TGTGCCAGCAGCTTGCAGGGGCCCTACGAGCAGTACTTC
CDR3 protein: CASSLQGPYEQYF